The following is a TCR beta chain sequence with its context. This entry comes from a study of T cells in Graves' hyperthyroidism and ophthalmopathy. Trimming shortened V by 2 bases and J by 3 bases, and 4 bases separated the two germline ends. There are 13 residues in the CDR3. Germline assignment: CDR1 SGHDN and CDR2 FVKESK. Amplified TCR beta CDR3 regions derived from RNA transcripts. HTBI primers were used for first-round RT-PCR of the TCR CDR3. TCRdb recomputed calls from the multiplex PCR reads with MiXCR, one row per CDR3 protein. The sample holds 500,000 to 650,000 distinct CDR3 sequences, approximately 14% seen once.

This TCR came from a woman in her 50s with Graves' ophthalmopathy. Sample: blood. The V call is TRBV14, the J call TRBJ2-2, with no clear D. The CDR3 loop reads CASSQLYTGELFF. Written as DNA, the CDR3 is TGTGCCAGCAGCCAACTTTACACCGGGGAGCTGTTTTTT.